A single sample is the source of the 15 T cell receptor beta chains below, sequenced in a study of T cell changes during pregnancy in multiple sclerosis (dated by TCRdb to the late 2010s). Library generation was performed with the immunoSEQ multiplex PCR assay. TCRdb limited this immuneACCESS table to in-frame rearrangements with V and J called. A share of clones is missing; checked studies link under half to unresolved V genes, and the rest is unexplained. The sample table records under 65,000 clones; roughly 90% of these occur just once. Jointly, the top ten make up roughly 1.5% of the sample. The sample in question was peripheral blood, obtained in the second trimester of pregnancy. The origin of the receptors is a female donor with multiple sclerosis, enrolled in a pregnancy study.

The CDR3 reads CASSLLAGGAGTEAFF. CDR3 nucleotides: TGTGCCAGCAGTTTATTGGCCGGGGGGGCTGGGACTGAAGCTTTCTTT. This chain joins TRBV27 and TRBJ1-1; a weak D match, TRBD1 (6 bases). The CDR3 is made up of 16 amino acids. CDR1 and CDR2 from the germline V gene are MNHEY and SMNVEV (reference sequence). The V end lost 1 base, the J end lost 5 bases, and 17 bases lay between the germline ends.

The rearrangement joins TRBV28 to TRBJ1-1; maybe TRBD1 (5 bases). CDR1 and CDR2 from the germline V gene are MDHEN and SYDVKM. Trimming pared 5 bases from V and 0 bases from J, leaving 22 bases between. The CDR3 runs 18 residues. CDR3 coding DNA: TGTGCCAGCAGTCCCTGGGACTCCCGTGCCCTAATGAACACTGAAGCTTTCTTT. Translation: CASSPWDSRALMNTEAFF.

The chain couples TRBV30 to TRBJ1-5; 7 nucleotides align to TRBD1. The CDR3 has 13 amino acids. The junction had 6 bases not matched to a gene; V was cut back by 5 bases and J by 5 bases. CDR1 is GTSNPN, CDR2 SVGIG, per germline (reference sequence). CDR3 in DNA: TGTGCCTGGGAAAAGGGGGCTGATCAGCCCCAGCATTTT. Residues: CAWEKGADQPQHF.

The rearrangement links TRBV28 to TRBJ2-7; D is uncertain. With 5 bases removed from V and 2 bases from J, the gap between germline ends came to 16 bases. This CDR3 is built from 15 residues. Germline-derived CDR1 and CDR2 are MDHEN and SYDVKM. CDR3 DNA: TGTGCCAGCAGTCCCCCAGGCCCCTTCACCTACGAGCAGTACTTC. The encoded protein is CASSPPGPFTYEQYF.

V usage is TRBV28 and J usage is TRBJ2-7; D perhaps matches TRBD2 (6 bases). Germline CDR1 is MDHEN and CDR2 is SYDVKM. V shed 5 bases and J shed 4 bases, with 21 bases lying between them. This CDR3 spans 16 amino acids. The CDR3 region is CASSENTGASRYEQYF. The CDR3 DNA is TGTGCCAGCAGTGAAAACACGGGAGCTTCTAGGTACGAGCAGTACTTC.

V is TRBV12-5 and J is TRBJ1-1, with 9 bases matching TRBD1. CDR3 length equals 17 residues. V lost 3 bases to trimming and J lost 5 bases; unmatched junction nucleotides: 13. Germline V gives CDR1 LGHNT, CDR2 FRNRAP. The CDR3 loop reads CASGFLYRRQGGTEAFF. Here the CDR3 DNA reads TGTGCTAGTGGTTTTCTGTATCGGAGACAGGGGGGGACTGAAGCTTTCTTT. The variable domain in full, completed from reference TRBV12-5 and TRBJ1-1, reads DARVTQTPRHKVTEMGQEVTMRCQPILGHNTVFWYRQTMMQGLELLAYFRNRAPLDDSGMPKDRFSAEMPDATLATLKIQPSEPRDSAVYFCASGFLYRRQGGTEAFFGQGTRLTVV.

The CDR3 nucleotides read TGTGCCAGCAGCCAATCGGCTAGCGGAGCCTACAATGAGCAGTTCTTC. Encoded protein: CASSQSASGAYNEQFF. V usage is TRBV5-4 and J usage is TRBJ2-1; the match to TRBD2 covers 7 bases. The CDR3 is made up of 16 amino acids. J was trimmed by 2 bases and V by 4 bases; bases with no gene match: 9. Germline V CDR1 and CDR2: SGHNT, YYREEE (reference sequence).

The chain employs TRBV19 and TRBJ2-3; 14 positions agree with TRBD2. Looked up from germline, CDR1 is LNHDA and CDR2 is SQIVND (reference sequence). The ends lost 5 bases at V and 6 bases at J; junction bases unmatched: 10. The CDR3 is made up of 17 amino acids. The CDR3 nucleotides are TGTGCCAGTAGTCTCAGACTAGCGGGAGGGCCGGGGGATACGCAGTATTTT. This translates into CASSLRLAGGPGDTQYF.

The chain joins TRBV4-2 to TRBJ2-6; no firm D call. Germline values: CDR1 LGHNA, CDR2 YNFKEQ. The CDR3 is 16 amino acids. V was cut by 1 base and J by 4 bases, with 11 bases left in between. For the CDR3, the DNA is TGTGCCAGCAGCCAAGTTGCGGATACAGGGGCCAACGTCCTGACTTTC. Translated, it gives CASSQVADTGANVLTF.

This clone was seen once. J is TRBJ2-1 and V is TRBV29-1, with 11 bases identical to TRBD2. CDR3 length: 20 amino acids. Germline lookup yields CDR1 SQVTM and CDR2 ANQGSEA. CDR3 region: CSTITSGRTALGESYNEQFF. The CDR3 region has the DNA TGCTCTACGATAACTAGCGGGAGAACGGCTCTGGGTGAGTCCTACAATGAGCAGTTCTTC.

This chain joins TRBV11-2 and TRBJ1-1; TRBD1 might be the D (6 bases). This CDR3 is built from 16 residues. The V gene lost 5 bases and the J gene lost 3 bases, with 19 bases spanning the gap. The germline V gene has CDR1 SGHAT and CDR2 FQNNGV. The CDR3, as DNA: TGTGCCAGCAGCCCTCTGCAGGGGAGTCTATACACTGAAGCTTTCTTT. Translation gives CASSPLQGSLYTEAFF. The full variable domain, in which reference TRBV11-2 and TRBJ1-1 provide the parts outside the CDR3, is EAGVAQSPRYKIIEKRQSVAFWCNPISGHATLYWYQQILGQGPKLLIQFQNNGVVDDSQLPKDRFSAERLKGVDSTLKIQPAKLEDSAVYLCASSPLQGSLYTEAFFGQGTRLTVV.

The CDR3 here is CASSPGLAGGTYEQYF. CDR3 DNA sequence: TGTGCCAGTAGCCCGGGACTAGCGGGAGGGACCTACGAGCAGTACTTC. The chain is built from TRBV19 and TRBJ2-7, with TRBD2 matching 16 bases. The CDR3 is 16 residues long. CDR1 LNHDA and CDR2 SQIVND come from the germline V gene (reference sequence). The V segment lost 6 bases and the J segment 2 bases; nucleotides outside the gene matches: 4.

The chain employs TRBV7-2 and TRBJ1-2; tentative D call: TRBD1 (6 bases). Germline CDR1 and CDR2: SGHTA and FQGNSA. The ends were cut back, 1 base at V and 4 bases at J, with 16 bases in the middle. The CDR3 length is 16 residues. The CDR3 sequence: CASSLDSDRVSYGYTF. The CDR3 DNA reads TGTGCCAGCAGCTTAGATTCGGACAGAGTTTCCTATGGCTACACCTTC.

V and J are TRBV5-4 and TRBJ2-1, with 8 positions matching TRBD2. The CDR3 has 17 residues. The germline CDR1 and CDR2 sequences are SGHNT and YYREEE (reference sequence). After removal of 0 bases from V and 6 bases from J, the junction contained 11 bases not matched to a gene. DNA of the CDR3: TGTGCCAGCAGCTTGGACCAGAGCGGGAGAGGGGCCAATGAGCAGTTCTTC. It codes for CASSLDQSGRGANEQFF.

This clone was counted once. The chain combines TRBV2 with TRBJ1-4, with 10 bases aligning to TRBD1. Trimming took 6 bases from V and 0 from J; bases not matched to a gene: 25. CDR1 is SNHLY, CDR2 FYNNEI, per germline. This CDR3 has 23 residues. The DNA of the CDR3 is TGTGCCAGCAGACTCCGGGACAGGGGCTCGTCAAGGGGTCCGACCGCAACTAATGAAAAACTGTTTTTT. Protein sequence: CASRLRDRGSSRGPTATNEKLFF.